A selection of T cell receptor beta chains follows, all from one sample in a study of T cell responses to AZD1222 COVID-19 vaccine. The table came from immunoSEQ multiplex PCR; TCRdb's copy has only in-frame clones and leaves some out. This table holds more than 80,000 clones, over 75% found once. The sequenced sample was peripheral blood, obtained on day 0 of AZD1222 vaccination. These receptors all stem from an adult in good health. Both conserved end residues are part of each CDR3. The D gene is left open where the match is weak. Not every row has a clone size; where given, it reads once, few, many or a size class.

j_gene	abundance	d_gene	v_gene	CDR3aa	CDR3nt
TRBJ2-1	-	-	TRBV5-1	CASSQILAEPRFF	TGCGCCAGCAGCCAAATCCTGGCGGAGCCGAGGTTCTTC
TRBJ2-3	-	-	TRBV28	CASSLRLGSGTQYF	TGTGCCAGCAGTTTACGGCTTGGTAGTGGTACGCAGTATTTT
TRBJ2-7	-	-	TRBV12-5	CASADTGLGYEQYF	TGTGCTAGTGCCGATACAGGGCTTGGGTACGAGCAGTACTTC
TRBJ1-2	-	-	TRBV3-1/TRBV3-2	CASSQEPGHHYGYTF	TGTGCCAGCAGCCAAGAACCGGGACACCACTATGGCTACACCTTC
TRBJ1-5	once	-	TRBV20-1	CSASLGEGNQPQHF	TGCAGTGCTAGTCTAGGGGAAGGCAATCAGCCCCAGCATTTT
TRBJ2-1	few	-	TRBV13	CASSRYPEVREQFF	TGTGCCAGCAGCCGTTACCCCGAGGTTCGGGAGCAGTTCTTC
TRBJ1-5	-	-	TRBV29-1	CSVTHFPGDNQPQHF	TGCAGCGTTACCCACTTTCCAGGGGACAATCAGCCCCAGCATTTT
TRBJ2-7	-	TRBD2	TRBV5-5	CASIPGRSSGNPEQYF	TGTGCCAGCATCCCTGGGAGAAGTAGCGGGAATCCGGAGCAGTACTTC
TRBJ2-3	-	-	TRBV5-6	CASSLAVTDTQYF	TGTGCCAGCAGCTTGGCGGTCACAGATACGCAGTATTTT
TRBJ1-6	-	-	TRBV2	CARKGLLAGSYNSPLHF	TGTGCCAGGAAAGGATTACTAGCTGGTTCCTATAATTCACCCCTCCACTTT
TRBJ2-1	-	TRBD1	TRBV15	CATSRDGGQGRNEQFF	TGTGCCACCAGCAGAGATGGGGGACAGGGGAGAAATGAGCAGTTCTTC
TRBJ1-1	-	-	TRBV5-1	CASSLRGNTEAFF	TGCGCCAGCAGCTTGCGGGGAAACACTGAAGCTTTCTTT
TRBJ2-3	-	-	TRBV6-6	CASSYSGDTQYF	TGTGCCAGCAGTTACTCGGGGGATACGCAGTATTTT
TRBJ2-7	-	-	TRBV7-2	CASSVLLTTPIGSYEQYF	TGTGCCAGCAGCGTTCTCCTCACCACCCCAATCGGTTCCTACGAGCAGTACTTC
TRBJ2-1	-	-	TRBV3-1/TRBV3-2	CASSQGGVPGEQFF	TGTGCCAGCAGCCAAGGCGGGGTCCCCGGTGAGCAGTTCTTC
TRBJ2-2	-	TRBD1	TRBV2	CASSVQGASTGELFF	TGTGCCAGCAGTGTCCAGGGGGCAAGCACCGGGGAGCTGTTTTTT
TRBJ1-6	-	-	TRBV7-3	CASSFDSSYNSPLHF	TGTGCCAGCAGCTTCGACAGCTCCTATAATTCACCCCTCCACTTT
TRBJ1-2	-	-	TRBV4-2	CASSPTAEYYGYTF	TGTGCCAGCAGTCCCACGGCCGAGTACTATGGCTACACCTTC
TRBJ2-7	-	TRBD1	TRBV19	CASSTSGTGRYEQYF	TGTGCCAGTAGTACCTCCGGGACAGGGAGGTACGAGCAGTACTTC
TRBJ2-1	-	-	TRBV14	CASSQVGSYNEQFF	TGTGCCAGCAGCCAAGTGGGGTCCTACAATGAGCAGTTCTTC
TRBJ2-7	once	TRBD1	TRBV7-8	CASSSGGHPGEQYF	TGTGCCAGCAGCTCAGGGGGACACCCGGGCGAGCAGTACTTC
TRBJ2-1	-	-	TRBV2	CASSVLGVGEQFF	TGTGCCAGCAGTGTCCTAGGAGTGGGTGAGCAGTTCTTC
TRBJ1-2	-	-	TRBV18	CASSPRQGYTF	TGTGCCAGCTCACCGCGTCAAGGCTACACCTTC
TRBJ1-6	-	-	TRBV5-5	CASSLWDSYNSPLHF	TGTGCCAGCAGTTTGTGGGACTCCTATAATTCACCCCTCCACTTT
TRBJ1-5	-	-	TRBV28	CASRQVGIRIQHF	TGTGCCAGCAGGCAAGTCGGGATTCGTATCCAGCATTTT
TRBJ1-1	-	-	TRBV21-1	CASSKESRPGELNTEAFF	TGTGCCAGCAGCAAAGAATCGAGGCCAGGAGAATTGAACACTGAAGCTTTCTTT